This TCR beta chain was sequenced for a study of T cells after posttransplantation cyclophosphamide. Overall study findings and caveats: After PTCy, TRB diversity resembled that of CNI/methotrexate controls. Tissue-infiltrating T cells from skin or gut overlapped little with blood T cells. Donor CD8+ memory clones often dominated recipient blood repertoires at later times.

Details on this clone: Its target is unknown.

Assay: immunoSEQ multiplex PCR; the TCRdb copy retains only in-frame clones and omits some. The repertoire holds around 43,000 clones, with approximately 90% as singletons. Peripheral blood was collected from the related graft donor on the marrow donation day. J lost 9 bases, V lost 10 bases, and 6 bases had no gene match. This CDR3 has 13 residues. Germline V gene lookup returns CDR1 LNHDA and CDR2 SQIVND (reference sequence). The sequencing input was PBMCs. This chain uses TRBV19 with TRBJ1-6, with 10 bases fitting TRBD1. The receptor comes from a woman in her 50s in good health and a related stem cell transplant donor. The CDR3 region is CAISTGGFSPLHF. The DNA for the CDR3 is TGTGCCATCTCGACAGGGGGCTTTTCACCCCTCCACTTT.